The T cell receptor beta chain under discussion was sequenced for a study of blood T cell repertoires in COVID-19. From germline, CDR1 is LNHDA and CDR2 SQIVND (reference sequence). With 3 bases removed from V and 1 base from J, the gap between germline ends came to 15 bases. The CDR3 loop spans 16 amino acids. Some clones are missing from TCRdb's copy, which holds only in-frame ones; the method was immunoSEQ multiplex PCR. The sample includes about 670,000 clones, about 87% of them seen just once. This rearrangement joins TRBV19 to TRBJ1-1, with no clear D. The TCR sequence derives from a woman under 30 with acute or convalescent COVID-19. What was sequenced was peripheral blood. The CDR3 DNA is TGTGCCAGTAGTATCCTACCGGGGATCCGGAACACTGAAGCTTTCTTT. Its protein is CASSILPGIRNTEAFF.